This T cell receptor beta chain was profiled in a study of T-cell memory formation after mild COVID-19. This CDR3 region has 11 residues. From germline, CDR1 is ENHRY and CDR2 SYGVKD. Trimming cost V 7 bases and J 10 bases, with 11 bases left between them. After 5'RACE with constant-segment primers, TCR alpha and TCR beta cDNA libraries carrying sample barcodes and UMIs were obtained. TCRdb called the 5' RACE reads again in MiXCR, with one record for every CDR3 protein. The data show about 290,000 distinct CDR3 sequences, approximately 16% seen once. The sequenced material came from PBMCs or a T cell subset sorted from them (not recorded which). The genes are TRBV10-3 and TRBJ2-1; a weak D match, TRBD1 (5 bases). The sequence came from a man aged 18 to 30 who had mild COVID-19 (a few samples of this study predate the infection). Cell type and time point are not known. The CDR3 bases are TGTGCCATCACCCAGGACACCGAGCAGTTCTTC. It codes for CAITQDTEQFF.